The TCR beta chain described here comes from a study of control samples from healthy donors and cancer patients. Generated by immunoSEQ multiplex PCR, the TCRdb table keeps only in-frame clones and is missing some. The listing contains fewer than 250,000 clones. This TCR was sampled from a young woman in good health. The sample comprised blood.

This chain's CDR3 is CASSPVPRGSEKLFF. The CDR3 DNA follows: TGTGCCAGCAGTCCCGTCCCCAGGGGGTCTGAAAAACTGTTTTTT. The chain recombines TRBV27 with TRBJ1-4; TRBD1 matches 7 bases. The CDR3 has 15 amino acids. Germline lookup yields CDR1 MNHEY and CDR2 SMNVEV (reference sequence). Losses at the gene ends were 5 bases for V and 7 bases for J; bases not matched to a gene: 10.